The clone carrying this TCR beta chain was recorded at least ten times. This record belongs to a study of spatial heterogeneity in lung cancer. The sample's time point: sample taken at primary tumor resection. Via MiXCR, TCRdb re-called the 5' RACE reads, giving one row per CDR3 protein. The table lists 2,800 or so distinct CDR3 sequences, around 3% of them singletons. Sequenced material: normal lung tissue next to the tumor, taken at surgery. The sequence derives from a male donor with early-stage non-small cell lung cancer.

The CDR3 coding sequence is TGTGCCGTTACCCTGTCGCCCGGCACAGATACGCAGTATTTT. Protein product: CAVTLSPGTDTQYF. This chain links TRBV7-9 with TRBJ2-3; no reliable D call. The CDR3 is 14 amino acids. The V end lost 11 bases, the J end lost 1 base, and 16 bases lay between the germline ends. CDR1 is SEHNR and CDR2 is FQNEAQ in the germline V gene (reference sequence).